This T cell receptor beta chain was retrieved from a study of cytomegalovirus exposure and HLA in healthy donors (dated by TCRdb to the late 2010s). Turning to the overall study: In an earlier analysis of fewer than 750 of the donors, 276 Gb of sequence data and 95 million to 130 million unique TCR beta sequences from about 179 million T cells were reported. The study was designed to test whether signatures of past pathogen exposure could be identified by cataloging public T cell receptors. Five DR-DQ haplotypes were handled as single units for association and clustering because linkage in the cohort was strong. Rather than drawing on any new phenotypic data, the later analysis identified candidate immune exposures from TCR beta sequences and the way those sequences occurred across donors. An early release covering roughly 640 HLA-typed donors comprised about 320 gigabases of sequencing data and around 80 million unique TCR sequences. The study used immunosequencing to profile the T cell repertoires of approximately 690 subjects and linked those repertoires to cytomegalovirus serostatus. Typing coverage varied by locus: roughly 629-640 donors for A, B, C, DRB1 and DQB1; roughly 500 for DQA1; 600 to 610 for DPA1; 400 to 480 for DPB1. A later analysis re-examined previously published TCR beta repertoires from 600 to 700 donors and added high-resolution HLA genotyping to investigate patterns of TCR occurrence. An earlier analysis of 587 of the donors applied high-throughput TCR beta sequencing to assess whether each TCR beta V gene segment acted as functional or pseudogenic. Every discovery cohort repertoire had been produced on one sequencing platform. Donor age, sex, ethnicity and CMV serostatus were compiled together with the repertoire data. A later genetic analysis took genome-wide SNP genotypes for about 65% of the 666 donors and used that subset as a discovery cohort. High-throughput TCR immunosequencing, statistical association of individual TCRs with disease status, and machine learning were combined to predict cytomegalovirus infection status. Of the roughly 400 genotyped donors, approximately 80% were placed in the genetic ancestry cluster associated with self-reported Caucasian donors. In addition to the first cohort of 500 to 850 subjects, a separate validation cohort of approximately 120 different subjects was used. On average, about 240,000 unique TCR beta nucleotide sequences were sequenced per donor among several hundred genotyped donors of the cohort, with about 19% of those sequences being non-productive. HLA typing included class I and class II loci at four-digit resolution. Study-wide conclusions, independent of this receptor: In a later genetic analysis, a missense DCLRE1C variant was associated with V-gene and J-gene trimming of TCR beta chains, and the association was replicated in an independent cohort. It was suggested by the authors that the approach could potentially be generalized to other disease states and immunological phenotypes. A further reported finding was that TCR beta sequences accurately predicted the HLA-A and HLA-B alleles for most subjects in the first cohort. Most TCR sequences were seen in very few donors, while some public TCRs were found in many individuals. In the study, some 160 TCR beta chains were listed as associated with cytomegalovirus. A group of highly shared sequence variants was considered likely to be a technical artifact of the sequencing pipeline. Compared with the approximately 670-donor mean, donors in an Asian-associated ancestry cluster had fewer N-insertions in productive TCRs, according to a later genetic analysis. In vitro tests confirmed that three of the cytomegalovirus-associated TCR beta chains recognize cytomegalovirus antigens. Some IMGT-functional V segments, including TRBV6-2 and TRBV6-3, could not be told apart with the 87-base-pair reads, so those segments were excluded. A later analysis found that TCR association rates varied across HLA loci, with DRB1 alleles showing the most associated TCRs and HLA-C alleles the fewest. Linkage disequilibrium might explain the correlated functional status among segregating V segments, but an unknown experimental factor could not be ruled out. A later analysis reported that several top co-occurrence clusters appeared linked to parvovirus B19, influenza, CMV and Epstein-Barr virus. In both the original and validation cohorts, the classifier was reported to diagnose cytomegalovirus status with high specificity and sensitivity. The presence/absence analyses assumed that sequencing depth was roughly uniform across donors, and that assumption may not be true. A later analysis found that HLA-associated TCR beta chains were more clonally expanded and had lower generation probabilities than equally common non-associated chains. Because HLA typing was missing for some donors at each locus, association tests included only the typed subset. CMV serostatus was the only immune exposure information available for the cohort. Only TCR beta chains were sequenced in this cohort, and the absence of alpha or paired-chain data limited detectable features. The earlier analysis of about 600 of the donors excluded about 16 rarely observed V segments, including chromosome 9 orphons, because counts were too low. A later analysis associated 16,951 TCR beta sequences with specific HLA alleles at a false discovery rate of 0.05. Most CMV-associated TCR beta chains appeared to be HLA-restricted in a later analysis, and the HLA associations seemed to be driven largely by CMV exposure. When HLA alleles, especially DR and DQ, strongly co-occurred, attributing TCR associations to individual alleles was difficult. Broadly in line with IMGT annotations, most TCR beta V segments showed up in productive rearrangements about 87% or about 30% of the time in an earlier analysis of 450 to 600 of the donors.

The receptor library was made with the immunoSEQ multiplex PCR assay. For the multiplex PCR, a mixture combining 60 forward primers for TCR Vbeta segments and 13 reverse primers for TCR Jbeta segments was used. Amplification of the CDR3 region of rearranged TCR beta genes was performed with a multiplex PCR assay on genomic DNA. The amplified TCR beta libraries were sequenced on the Illumina HiSeq System as 87-base-pair reads. Per the original workflow: In a later analysis, tens of millions of unique TCR beta chains were counted across the 500 to 700 repertoires, and roughly 10 million of these chains were shared by at least two donors. Raw reads were error-corrected and collapsed into unique sequences by a nearest-neighbor algorithm in which closely related sequences were merged to remove PCR and sequencing errors. CDR3 sequences were aligned to IMGT reference sequences to assign V, D and J gene segments. For a sequence to be retained, a match of at least six nucleotides was required to both a V gene segment and a J gene segment. Rearrangements were classified as productive when the CDR3 lacked stop codons and remained in frame with V and J, and all other rearrangements were classified as non-productive. CDR3 was defined by IMGT convention, running from the second conserved V-encoded cysteine to the conserved J-encoded phenylalanine. The earlier analysis of about 590 of the donors excluded sequences that lacked an unambiguous match to a single V gene segment. An earlier analysis of 587 of the donors classified V segments as functional when productive rearrangements were above 56.7% and as segregating when the standard deviation between donors was above 5%. A statistical classification framework was built for diagnosing cytomegalovirus status from the catalog of TCR beta chain sequences. A later analysis assigned V and J genes by comparing TCR nucleotide sequences with IMGT/GENE-DB human TR gene sequences. In a later analysis, CDR3 sequences and most-parsimonious VDJ recombination scenarios were assigned using the TCRdist pipeline. A later analysis defined each TCR beta chain by its CDR3 amino acid sequence plus V-gene family, and excluded reads lacking a unique V-gene family. As a way to deal with suspected cross-contamination and a sequencing artifact, a later analysis dropped 450 to 600 nucleotide sequences that were highly shared and had low generation probability. In a later analysis, a clonal expansion index for each public chain was calculated from normalized within-repertoire ranks of inferred template counts. A later analysis computed generation probabilities with a VDJ recombination model fitted to out-of-frame rearrangements, and checked the results against IGoR. In a later analysis, hypergeometric tests were used to score TCR-TCR, TCR-HLA and TCR-CMV co-occurrence, with a repertoire-size bias correction applied to TCR pairs. To estimate false discovery rates, a later analysis permuted the HLA or CMV assignments 20 times. In a later analysis, co-occurring TCRs were grouped using DBSCAN, with TCRdist sequence similarity added in when clustering inside HLA-allele-positive subsets. For co-occurrence clustering, repertoires with fewer than 30,000 or more than 120,000 public chains were excluded, along with a handful of repertoires with anomalous nucleotide sharing. The immuneACCESS repertoire file appears here via TCRdb, limited to in-frame rearrangements. These files lack a portion of the clones; in checked studies, under half of the deficit traces to unresolved V genes, and the cause of the others is not known. V and J calls plus clone size are reproduced from that table; the DNA served to infer D and trimming. Recorded for this sample are 150,000 or so clones; about 83% of them occurred a single time. Together, the top ten hold under 4.5% of the sample.

A few counts support this clone. The antigen this receptor binds is unknown. Base qualities are not provided; no much larger clone lies one nucleotide away. In total, around 600 healthy bone marrow donors made up the cohort. At the time of sampling, all cohort members were nominally healthy, though unrecorded immune exposures were likely present. The donor was CMV seronegative and belonged to the group of 352 seronegative cohort members. A peripheral blood sample was provided by each donor, and peripheral blood mononuclear cells were used for TCR beta sequencing. The Qiagen DNeasy Blood Extraction Kit was used to extract genomic DNA from the blood cell samples. Between the V and J ends, shortened by 8 bases and 2 bases respectively, the junction contains 9 bases. Taken from the germline V gene, the CDR1 and CDR2 loops are ENHRY and SYGVKD. The CDR3 runs 12 residues from the cysteine to the phenylalanine. Left in the record is the CDR3 DNA by itself, 36 bases read in frame from the first base.

Sequencing was done on a sample of PBMCs. This receptor was obtained from a woman in her thirties or forties in good health and CMV-seronegative. The rearrangement combines TRBV10-3 with TRBJ1-1, and TRBD1 may be the D gene, going by 5 matching bases. The nucleotides are TGTGCCATCCGGGGACTTAACACTGAAGCTTTCTTT. Translated, this is CAIRGLNTEAFF.